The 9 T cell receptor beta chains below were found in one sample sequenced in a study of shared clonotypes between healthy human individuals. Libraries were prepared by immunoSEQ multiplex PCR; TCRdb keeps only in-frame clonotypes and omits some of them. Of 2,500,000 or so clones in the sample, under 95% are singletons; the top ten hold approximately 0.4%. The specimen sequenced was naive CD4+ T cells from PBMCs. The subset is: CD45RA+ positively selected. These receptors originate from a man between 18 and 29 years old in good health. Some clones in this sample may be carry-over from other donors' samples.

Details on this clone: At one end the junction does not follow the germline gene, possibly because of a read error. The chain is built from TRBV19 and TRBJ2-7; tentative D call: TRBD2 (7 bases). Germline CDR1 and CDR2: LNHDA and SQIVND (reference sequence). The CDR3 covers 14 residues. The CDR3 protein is CASSIGRGAYEQHF. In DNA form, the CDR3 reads TGTGCCAGTAGTATCGGTCGGGGGGCCTACGAGCAGCACTTC.

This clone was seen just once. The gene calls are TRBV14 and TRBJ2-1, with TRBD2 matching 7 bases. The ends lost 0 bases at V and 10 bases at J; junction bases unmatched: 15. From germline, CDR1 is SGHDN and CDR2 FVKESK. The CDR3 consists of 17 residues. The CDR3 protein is CASSQDRAGVVWEEQFF. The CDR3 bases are TGTGCCAGCAGCCAAGATCGGGCGGGAGTAGTTTGGGAAGAGCAGTTCTTC.

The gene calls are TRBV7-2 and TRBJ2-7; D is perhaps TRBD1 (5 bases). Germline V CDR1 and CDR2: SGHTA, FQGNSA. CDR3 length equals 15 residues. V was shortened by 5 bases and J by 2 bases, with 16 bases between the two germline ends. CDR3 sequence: CASSPLRGQTYEQYF. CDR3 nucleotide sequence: TGTGCCAGCAGCCCCCTAAGAGGACAAACCTACGAGCAGTACTTC.

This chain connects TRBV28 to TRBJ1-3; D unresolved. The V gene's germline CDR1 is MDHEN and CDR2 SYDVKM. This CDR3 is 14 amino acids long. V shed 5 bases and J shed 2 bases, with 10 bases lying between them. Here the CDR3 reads CASSNPRAGNTIYF. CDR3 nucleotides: TGTGCCAGCAGTAACCCCAGAGCTGGAAACACCATATATTTT.

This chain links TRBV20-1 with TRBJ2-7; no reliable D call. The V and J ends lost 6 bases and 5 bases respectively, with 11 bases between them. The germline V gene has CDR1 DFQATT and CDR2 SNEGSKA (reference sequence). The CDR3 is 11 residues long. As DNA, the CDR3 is TGCAGTGCGTGGGGTAGGAACGAGCAGTACTTC. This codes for CSAWGRNEQYF.

The CDR3 protein is CASSPGLAGPYEQYF. In DNA form, the CDR3 reads TGTGCCAGCAGCCCGGGACTAGCGGGACCCTACGAGCAGTACTTC. V and J are TRBV11-3 and TRBJ2-7; TRBD2 agrees at 13 bases. The CDR3 extends over 15 amino acids. Germline V gene data show CDR1 as SGHNT and CDR2 as YENEEA. V lost 5 bases, J lost 2 bases, and 3 bases stayed unmatched.

The CDR3 sequence is CASQIGQGVNTEAFF. As DNA, the CDR3 is TGCGCCAGCCAGATCGGGCAGGGGGTGAACACTGAAGCTTTCTTT. The rearrangement joins TRBV4-1 to TRBJ1-1; 7 bases are a match to TRBD1. With V trimmed by 8 bases and J by 0 bases, 9 bases remained unmatched. Germline V gene data show CDR1 as MGHRA and CDR2 as YSYEKL. The CDR3 covers 15 residues.

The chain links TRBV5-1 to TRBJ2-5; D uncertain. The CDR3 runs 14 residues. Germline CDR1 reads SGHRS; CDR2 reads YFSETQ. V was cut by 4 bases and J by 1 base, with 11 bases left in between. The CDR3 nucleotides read TGCGCCAGCAGCCCGGGCGGCAGCCAAGAGACCCAGTACTTC. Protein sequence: CASSPGGSQETQYF.

The CDR3: CASSPQGRYEQYF. The CDR3 bases are TGTGCCAGCAGCCCACAGGGGCGCTACGAGCAGTACTTC. This rearrangement joins TRBV7-9 to TRBJ2-7; 7 bases match TRBD1. This CDR3 contains 13 residues. The trim removed 5 bases at V and 3 bases at J, leaving 4 bases unmatched. Per the germline V gene, CDR1 is SEHNR and CDR2 is FQNEAQ (reference sequence).